These 25 T cell receptor beta chains came from one sample sequenced in a study of T cells in Graves' hyperthyroidism and ophthalmopathy. The TCR beta CDR3 regions underwent amplification using RNA transcripts as the source. The HTBI primer set was used in a first-round RT-PCR of the TCR CDR3. From the multiplex PCR reads, TCRdb called clonotypes with MiXCR, one entry per CDR3 protein. The sample consists of about 610,000 distinct CDR3 sequences, 14% to 15% of them appearing once. The sequenced material came from blood. These receptor sequences come from a middle-aged woman with Graves' ophthalmopathy.

This clonotype was seen at least ten times. This rearrangement joins TRBV12-3 or TRBV12-4 to TRBJ1-2, with D perhaps matching TRBD1 (5 bases). With 6 bases removed from V and 14 bases from J, the gap between germline ends came to 19 bases. CDR3 size: 12 residues. The CDR3 protein is CASSRGTVVVTF. DNA for the CDR3: TGTGCCAGCAGCCGAGGGACGGTGGTGGTGACCTTC.

This clonotype appeared many times. This sequence joins TRBV6-5 and TRBJ1-1; D remains unclear. The germline V and J ends were trimmed by 5 bases and 0 bases, with 10 bases remaining between them. Germline V gene sequence: CDR1 MNHEY, CDR2 SVGAGI. The length of the CDR3 is 14 residues. The CDR3 region has the DNA TGTGCCAGCAGTATACAGTTAATGAACACTGAAGCTTTCTTT. The encoded protein is CASSIQLMNTEAFF.

V and J are TRBV6-2 or TRBV6-3 and TRBJ2-5, with 7 bases matching TRBD1. Germline loops: CDR1 MNHEY, CDR2 SVGEGT. This CDR3 comprises 16 residues. V was clipped by 6 bases and J by 3 bases; unmatched bases: 13. CDR3 loop: CASRSLGTAQEETQYF. The CDR3 region has the DNA TGTGCCAGCAGATCGTTGGGGACAGCCCAAGAAGAGACCCAGTACTTC.

This clonotype has at least ten counts. This chain links TRBV2 with TRBJ1-2, with TRBD1 as a possible D gene (6 bases). The length of the CDR3 is 12 residues. The germline V gene has CDR1 SNHLY and CDR2 FYNNEI. V was cut by 7 bases and J by 6 bases, with 12 bases left in between. CDR3 nucleotide sequence: TGTGCCAGCAATACAGGGATTGATGGCTACACCTTC. It is translated as CASNTGIDGYTF. Complete variable domain (other parts from reference TRBV2 and TRBJ1-2): EPEVTQTPSHQVTQMGQEVILRCVPISNHLYFYWYRQILGQKVEFLVSFYNNEISEKSEIFDDQFSVERPDGSNFTLKIRSTKLEDSAMYFCASNTGIDGYTFGSGTRLTVV.

Ten or more counts support this clonotype. The J gene is TRBJ2-7, the V gene TRBV6-1; D gene unclear. The CDR3 consists of 14 residues. CDR1 and CDR2 from the germline V gene are MNHNS and SASEGT. The V and J ends lost 3 bases and 3 bases respectively, with 12 bases between them. CDR3 in DNA: TGTGCCAGCAGTGACGCCCATCGGATCTACGAGCAGTACTTC. It yields the protein CASSDAHRIYEQYF.

This rearrangement joins TRBV9 to TRBJ2-7; D may be TRBD2 (6 bases). Germline loops: CDR1 SGDLS, CDR2 YYNGEE. Trimming left V 4 bases short and J 2 bases short, with 13 bases between. The CDR3 consists of 14 residues. This chain's CDR3 is CASSPRLDPYEQYF. The CDR3, as DNA: TGTGCCAGCAGCCCCCGACTAGACCCCTACGAGCAGTACTTC.

This clonotype was observed at least ten times. The gene calls are TRBV6-1 and TRBJ2-7, with a tentative D call TRBD1 (6 bases). CDR1 and CDR2 (germline): MNHNS, SASEGT. The V and J ends lost 6 bases and 3 bases respectively, with 18 bases between them. This CDR3 region has 15 residues. The CDR3 loop reads CASRQTVQGSYEQYF. CDR3 sequence (DNA): TGTGCCAGCAGGCAAACGGTGCAGGGGAGCTACGAGCAGTACTTC.

This clonotype was seen a few times. The genes are TRBV28 and TRBJ1-6; 8 bases match TRBD1. The junction had 11 bases not matched to a gene; V was cut back by 10 bases and J by 12 bases. The germline gives CDR1 MDHEN, CDR2 SYDVKM. This CDR3 has 13 amino acids. The CDR3 sequence is CATSGGPSQPLHF. CDR3 sequence (DNA): TGTGCCACCTCAGGGGGCCCTTCTCAACCCCTCCACTTT.

This clonotype was seen ten or more times. This chain uses TRBV28 with TRBJ2-7; possibly TRBD1 or TRBD2 for D (5 bases each). V gave up 4 bases and J gave up 3 bases, with 16 bases separating them. The CDR3 spans 15 residues. Germline V gene sequence: CDR1 MDHEN, CDR2 SYDVKM. In nucleotides, the CDR3 is TGTGCCAGCAGTTCCCCCCCCTCGGGGCTCTACGAGCAGTACTTC. It codes for CASSSPPSGLYEQYF.

This clonotype was seen ten or more times. The chain uses TRBV27 and TRBJ1-2; D is undetermined. The germline V and J ends were trimmed by 3 bases and 4 bases, with 24 bases remaining between them. The CDR3 is made up of 18 amino acids. The germline CDR1 and CDR2 sequences are MNHEY and SMNVEV (reference sequence). CDR3 sequence reads: CASSFIGVSGLSLYGYTF. CDR3 nucleotides: TGTGCCAGCAGTTTTATTGGGGTCTCCGGGCTTTCCCTCTATGGCTACACCTTC.

This clonotype was seen at least ten times. The chain combines TRBV6-2 or TRBV6-3 with TRBJ2-7; D is perhaps TRBD1 or TRBD2 (5 bases each). Germline assignment: CDR1 MNHEY and CDR2 SVGEGT. Deletions cut 7 bases from V and 3 bases from J, with 16 bases between. The CDR3 is 14 residues long. CDR3 amino acids: CASKTGTEDYEQYF. CDR3 DNA sequence: TGTGCCAGCAAAACCGGGACGGAAGACTACGAGCAGTACTTC.

V is TRBV6-5 and J is TRBJ2-4; D unclear. The V end was cut by 2 bases, the J end by 0 bases, with 11 bases between. The CDR3 is made up of 16 amino acids. Germline V gives CDR1 MNHEY, CDR2 SVGAGI. The CDR3 protein is CASSYDRKIAKNIQYF. Here the CDR3 DNA reads TGTGCCAGCAGTTACGACCGCAAGATAGCCAAAAACATTCAGTACTTC.

At least ten counts were recorded for this clonotype. This chain connects TRBV29-1 to TRBJ1-2; D is uncertain. The V and J ends lost 4 bases and 0 bases respectively, with 3 bases between them. The CDR3 extends over 11 amino acids. The germline V gene has CDR1 SQVTM and CDR2 ANQGSEA. The CDR3 coding sequence is TGCAGCGTTGCAGCTAACTATGGCTACACCTTC. This gives the protein CSVAANYGYTF.

There are many counts of this clonotype. V is TRBV7-8 and J is TRBJ2-7; either TRBD1 or TRBD2 may supply D (5 bases each). V was cut by 1 base and J by 8 bases, with 15 bases left in between. Germline loops: CDR1 SGHVS, CDR2 FQNEAQ. This CDR3 has 14 residues. For the CDR3, the DNA is TGTGCCAGCAGCTTAGAGGTCGGGACCCCGCAGCAGTACTTC. Protein sequence: CASSLEVGTPQQYF.

This clonotype has only a few counts. The DNA for the CDR3 is TGTGCCAGCAGCGTAGGGGAGGGAGGATCTTCCTACGAGCAGTACTTC. Residues: CASSVGEGGSSYEQYF. V gene TRBV9 combines with J gene TRBJ2-7, with 7 bases aligning to TRBD2. The CDR3 loop spans 16 amino acids. V trimming: 0 bases; J trimming: 1 base; junction bases outside the gene matches: 7. The germline V gene has CDR1 SGDLS and CDR2 YYNGEE.

The sample holds a few counts of this clonotype. The V and J genes are TRBV6-2 or TRBV6-3 and TRBJ2-4; tentatively, D is TRBD1 (6 bases). Germline CDR1 reads MNHEY; CDR2 reads SVGEGT. This CDR3 spans 16 amino acids. The V gene lost 5 bases and the J gene lost 12 bases, with 26 bases spanning the gap. CDR3 in amino acids: CASSRTATQIAVNQYF. The CDR3 DNA reads TGTGCCAGCAGTCGGACAGCGACACAAATTGCGGTTAATCAGTACTTC.

J is TRBJ1-1 and V is TRBV11-1; D unresolved. V lost 5 bases and J lost 7, with 11 bases in between. Germline assignment: CDR1 SGHAT and CDR2 FQDESV (reference sequence). The CDR3 length is 12 residues. The CDR3 nucleotides read TGTGCCAGCAGCCTTTTCAGCGTTGAAGCTTTCTTT. Its protein product is CASSLFSVEAFF.

The sample holds many counts of this clonotype. The chain couples TRBV2 to TRBJ2-7; 8 bases agree with TRBD2. CDR3 length equals 19 residues. V shed 6 bases, J shed 2 bases, and the junction held 21 bases outside the gene matches. The germline gives CDR1 SNHLY, CDR2 FYNNEI. The CDR3 nucleotides are TGTGCCAGCAGGGACTCTCCCTGGTCCAGCGGGAGTTATGCCTACGAGCAGTACTTC. Translated: CASRDSPWSSGSYAYEQYF.

In this sample, this clonotype turned up many times. The V gene is TRBV2, the J gene TRBJ2-3; 9 positions match TRBD1. Germline V gene lookup returns CDR1 SNHLY and CDR2 FYNNEI. The CDR3 length is 16 residues. With 8 bases clipped from V and 5 bases from J, the junction kept 14 bases outside the gene matches. The CDR3 loop reads CASLRDRASSGDTQYF. In DNA, the CDR3 is TGTGCCAGCTTACGGGACAGGGCCAGCTCCGGAGATACGCAGTATTTT.

In this sample, this clonotype turned up many times. The chain is built from TRBV29-1 and TRBJ2-1, with 7 bases matching TRBD2. CDR3 length: 14 residues. The ends lost 4 bases at V and 3 bases at J; junction bases unmatched: 6. Germline values: CDR1 SQVTM, CDR2 ANQGSEA. For the CDR3, the DNA is TGCAGCGTTGTAGGGCTAGCGGTCTACAATGAGCAGTTCTTC. It yields the protein CSVVGLAVYNEQFF.

In this sample, this clonotype turned up many times. The J gene is TRBJ2-7, the V gene TRBV2; weak D call: TRBD2 (5 bases). CDR1 and CDR2 (germline): SNHLY, FYNNEI. The CDR3 has 9 amino acids. The CDR3: CPGAYEQYF. In DNA, the CDR3 is TGTCCCGGGGCCTACGAGCAGTACTTC.

Note on this clonotype: A clone one base away is much larger, so this may be a read error. V is TRBV28 and J is TRBJ1-2; 7 bases agree with TRBD1. The CDR3 covers 14 residues. The germline V gene encodes CDR1 MDHEN and CDR2 SYDVKM. CDR3: CASSAGQYFYGYIF. In DNA, the CDR3 is TGTGCCAGCAGTGCGGGACAGTATTTTTATGGCTACATCTTC.

This clonotype occurred many times. The chain employs TRBV2 and TRBJ2-2; the D is unclear. Trimming removed 7 bases from V and 0 bases from J, with 15 bases in between. CDR1 and CDR2 (germline): SNHLY, FYNNEI. This CDR3 has 16 amino acids. This chain's CDR3 is CASTLNGIANTGELFF. As DNA, the CDR3 is TGTGCCAGCACCTTGAACGGTATCGCGAACACCGGGGAGCTGTTTTTT.

This clonotype has ten or more counts. The DNA for the CDR3 is TGCAGTGCTAGACCTCATAGCGGGAGGACGAAAGAGACCCAGTACTTC. Amino acid sequence: CSARPHSGRTKETQYF. The chain has TRBV20-1 and TRBJ2-5, with TRBD2 matching 10 bases. This CDR3 spans 16 amino acids. CDR1 is DFQATT, CDR2 SNEGSKA, per germline (reference sequence). The V gene end was trimmed by 2 bases and the J gene end by 3 bases; junction bases not matched to a gene: 9.

The chain's CDR3 is CATSTLQTGTEAFF. CDR3 sequence (DNA): TGTGCCACCAGTACTCTCCAGACGGGGACTGAAGCTTTCTTT. The chain joins TRBV24-1 to TRBJ1-1; D not certain. The CDR3 extends over 14 amino acids. The germline V gene encodes CDR1 KGHDR and CDR2 SFDVKD. Trimming stripped 6 bases from V and 5 bases from J, with 15 bases between.